This paragraph covers one TCR beta chain sequence. The antigen is unknown. PCR employed 60 Vbeta and 13 Jbeta primers. This table comes from immunoSEQ multiplex PCR, and its TCRdb copy is limited to in-frame clones, with some not included. The sample holds approximately 150,000 clones, about 80% seen once. The sample belongs to a study of cytomegalovirus exposure and HLA in healthy donors. Germline V gene data show CDR1 as SGHKS and CDR2 as YYEKEE (reference sequence). This CDR3 comprises 14 residues. The V gene lost 0 bases and the J gene lost 4 bases, with 10 bases spanning the gap. General study results and limits: Roughly even sequencing depth across donors was the assumption behind the presence/absence analyses.

The rearrangement links TRBV5-5 to TRBJ1-1; D not resolved. Sequencing was performed on PBMCs. The TCR was taken from a man aged 40-49 years in good health and CMV-seronegative. The CDR3: CASSLDPFGTEAFF. The CDR3 region has the DNA TGTGCCAGCAGCTTGGATCCTTTCGGCACTGAAGCTTTCTTT.